The sequence of this T cell receptor beta chain was determined in a study of blood T cell repertoires in COVID-19 (dated by TCRdb to 2020 to 2022). In terms of the full investigation: Samples covering the acute and convalescent phases of COVID-19 were provided by collaborators in the United States, Italy and Spain. Nearly every sample came with metadata listing a de-identified subject ID, COVID-19 status, age in years and sex. Where available, HLA class I and class II types were obtained from metadata supplied by the sample provider rather than from assay-based typing. The prospective study material was composed of cDNA or gDNA derived from T cells, B-cell-depleted T cells, or PBMCs. The samples were drawn from two sources: the first 160 participants of the ongoing ImmuneRACE study, and 1,000 to 1,500 subjects contributed by 6 global collaborators. The dataset comprised deeply sampled blood TCRbeta repertoires from subjects exposed to, actively infected with, or recovered from COVID-19. The repertoires were made available in a free public database intended to serve as a resource for research on the immune response to SARS-CoV-2.

The germline V gene yields MGHRA for CDR1 and YSYEKL for CDR2. The CDR3 runs 16 residues from the cysteine to the phenylalanine. Only the CDR3 portion is preserved as DNA: 48 bases, with reading frame beginning at the first base. V loses 4 bases, J loses 0 bases, and the germline ends lie 16 bases apart. TCRbeta CDR3 regions were amplified from genomic DNA using the immunoSEQ Assay, a bias-controlled multiplex PCR. The authors' pipeline ran thus. Nucleated cell counts per sample were estimated from amplification of reference gene primers within the assay. To quantify the absolute abundance of each unique TCRbeta CDR3 rearrangement, sequence reads were collapsed and filtered. For each sample, productive Simpson clonality was calculated as the square root of Simpson's diversity index across productive rearrangements. Here the immuneACCESS table is served through TCRdb, limited to in-frame sequences with V and J called. Missing clones are a known gap in these copies; in checked studies unresolved V genes cover under half, and the rest lacks a known reason. The V and J calls and clone size were taken over from that table, and D and trimming were inferred from the DNA. The sample table contains about 220,000 clones; only one count was recorded for approximately 80% of them. The ten largest clones represent 3% to 3.5% of the sample.

Participants in the prospective study were enrolled through a virtual design, were aged roughly 18 to 100 years, and lived in some 24 United States geographic areas. In the prospective study, participants were assigned to cohorts based on the clinical history participants reported in a screening survey and a study questionnaire. Recovered participants in ImmuneRACE Cohort 3 were defined by two consecutive negative NP/OP PCR tests, clearance by a healthcare professional, or resolution of symptoms. Mobile phlebotomists in the prospective study collected whole blood, serum and a nasopharyngeal or oropharyngeal swab from every participant. Over a 2-month period, participants in the prospective study had the option of providing additional blood draws and questionnaires. Before DNA extraction, prospective study blood samples were shipped either frozen or at room temperature. With respect to this clone: Its recognized antigen is unknown. One base away there is no much larger clone; base qualities are not given.

The study at large found these results: The quantity of clinical and demographic metadata differed by source and by participant and was supplied without curation.

Sequenced: PBMCs or T cells enriched from blood (not recorded which). This sequence originates from a woman in her sixties who had recovered from COVID-19. The receptor chain draws on TRBV4-1 and TRBJ2-7; TRBD1 is perhaps the D gene, given 6 matching bases. At the DNA level, the sequence is TGCGCCAGCAGCCCAGAATGGGGACACAACTCCTACGAGCAGTACTTC. It translates as CASSPEWGHNSYEQYF.